Each of the 25 T cell receptor beta chains below was sequenced from the same sample in a study of blood T cell repertoires in COVID-19. The assay was immunoSEQ multiplex PCR, and TCRdb's table has in-frame clones only and misses some. The sample lists over 250,000 clones; roughly 90% were seen once. Sequenced sample: peripheral blood. The source is a man aged 50 to 59 with acute or convalescent COVID-19.

This clone was observed a handful of times. The V and J genes are TRBV6-4 and TRBJ2-3, with TRBD2 identical over 8 bases. The germline CDR1 and CDR2 sequences are MRHNA and SNTAGT. CDR3 size: 18 residues. V trimming: 0 bases; J trimming: 0 bases; junction bases outside the gene matches: 8. The CDR3 protein is CASSDSVGRGASTDTQYF. CDR3 nucleotides: TGTGCCAGCAGTGACTCTGTAGGGCGGGGGGCTAGCACAGATACGCAGTATTTT.

This chain connects TRBV5-5 to TRBJ2-2; 8 positions agree with TRBD1. This CDR3 spans 18 amino acids. Per germline, CDR1 SGHKS and CDR2 YYEKEE (reference sequence). With 3 bases clipped from V and 2 bases from J, the junction kept 12 bases outside the gene matches. CDR3 coding DNA: TGTGCCAGCAGCTCCCACCCCAGACAGGGGATTAACACCGGGGAGCTGTTTTTT. This gives the protein CASSSHPRQGINTGELFF.

This sequence joins TRBV11-2 and TRBJ1-2; 10 bases are shared with TRBD1. V shed 6 bases, J shed 8 bases, and the junction held 6 bases outside the gene matches. The V gene's germline CDR1 is SGHAT and CDR2 FQNNGV. This CDR3 has 13 residues. CDR3 in DNA: TGTGCCAGCAGAGGGACAGGGGCGGAAGGCTACACCTTC. Translated: CASRGTGAEGYTF.

The genes are TRBV7-2 and TRBJ1-5, with 7 bases aligning to TRBD1. The CDR3 contains 13 residues. V lost 5 bases, J lost 7 bases, and 5 bases stayed unmatched. Germline-derived CDR1 and CDR2 are SGHTA and FQGNSA. The chain's CDR3 is CASSRTGLQPQHF. The DNA for the CDR3 is TGTGCCAGCAGCCGGACAGGCCTCCAGCCCCAGCATTTT.

A remark on this clone: Different DNA sequences within this sample yield the same CDR3. V usage is TRBV5-1 and J usage is TRBJ1-1, with a weak D call TRBD1 (6 bases). The germline V and J ends were trimmed by 4 bases and 5 bases, with 12 bases remaining between them. CDR1 and CDR2 (germline): SGHRS, YFSETQ. The CDR3 is 13 amino acids. The CDR3 DNA is TGCGCCAGCAGCACCGGACAGAATACTGAAGCTTTCTTT. Amino acid sequence: CASSTGQNTEAFF.

This chain uses TRBV5-1 with TRBJ1-1; TRBD1 matches at 8 bases. In germline, CDR1 is SGHRS, CDR2 YFSETQ. The ends lost 4 bases at V and 6 bases at J; junction bases unmatched: 5. This CDR3 has 13 residues. The CDR3 sequence is CASSVDRAAEAFF. The CDR3 DNA follows: TGCGCCAGCAGCGTGGACAGGGCGGCTGAAGCTTTCTTT.

This chain uses TRBV4-1 with TRBJ2-7; no clear D. V lost 1 base to trimming and J lost 1 base, with 8 bases between them. This CDR3 is 14 amino acids long. The germline V gene has CDR1 MGHRA and CDR2 YSYEKL. The CDR3 loop is CASSQVIESYEQYF. The CDR3 DNA sequence: TGCGCCAGCAGCCAAGTCATTGAGTCCTACGAGCAGTACTTC.

The V and J genes are TRBV5-4 and TRBJ2-1, with 9 nucleotides matching TRBD2. There are 14 residues in the CDR3. V was clipped by 9 bases and J by 7 bases; unmatched bases: 11. Germline assignment: CDR1 SGHNT and CDR2 YYREEE (reference sequence). In DNA form, the CDR3 reads TGTGCCACCGCCCTAGCGGGGCATGGGAATGAGCAGTTCTTC. Amino acids: CATALAGHGNEQFF.

This chain connects TRBV6-5 to TRBJ2-7; TRBD1 agrees at 9 bases. Per the germline V gene, CDR1 is MNHEY and CDR2 is SVGAGI. The CDR3 has 14 residues. Trimming removed 7 bases from V and 6 bases from J; junction bases left unmatched: 10. CDR3 amino acids: CASTPGQGSGEQYF. CDR3 in DNA: TGTGCCAGCACCCCGGGACAGGGTTCAGGCGAGCAGTACTTC.

The chain joins TRBV5-1 to TRBJ1-6; no firm D call. The germline CDR1 and CDR2 sequences are SGHRS and YFSETQ. The CDR3 consists of 16 residues. V was cut by 0 bases and J by 3 bases, with 10 bases left in between. DNA for the CDR3: TGCGCCAGCAGCTTGGCCCTATCGAGCTATAATTCACCCCTCCACTTT. Translation gives CASSLALSSYNSPLHF.

CDR3 sequence reads: CASSLARWEQFF. The CDR3 nucleotides read TGTGCCAGCAGCTTAGCTAGATGGGAGCAGTTCTTC. This chain links TRBV7-9 with TRBJ2-1; D gene ambiguous. Trimming removed 0 bases at V and 10 bases at J, with 7 bases between. CDR1 and CDR2 (germline): SEHNR, FQNEAQ (reference sequence). This CDR3 has 12 residues.

The gene calls are TRBV4-2 and TRBJ1-6, with D perhaps TRBD1 (5 bases). V lost 1 base and J 7 bases, leaving 17 bases between the germline ends. The germline V gene has CDR1 LGHNA and CDR2 YNFKEQ. The CDR3 spans 17 residues. The CDR3 spells CASSQVSGGWGNSPLHF. In DNA, the CDR3 is TGTGCCAGCAGCCAAGTATCGGGGGGTTGGGGAAATTCACCCCTCCACTTT.

The V and J genes are TRBV3-1 (or the pseudogene TRBV3-2) and TRBJ2-1, with TRBD2 matching over 16 bases. The CDR3 length is 18 residues. The J segment lost 0 bases and the V segment lost 10 bases, leaving 9 bases of the junction unmatched. CDR1 and CDR2 from the germline V gene are LGHDT and YNNKEL (reference sequence). The CDR3 loop reads CATRSGTSGGDSYNEQFF. CDR3 in DNA: TGTGCCACCCGGTCCGGGACTAGCGGGGGGGACTCCTACAATGAGCAGTTCTTC.

This rearrangement joins TRBV13 to TRBJ1-2, with a tentative D call TRBD1 (5 bases). This CDR3 is built from 17 residues. The germline V gene has CDR1 PRHDT and CDR2 FYEKMQ (reference sequence). V was pared by 3 bases and J by 4 bases, with 21 bases between. The CDR3 DNA reads TGTGCCAGCAGCTTCGGCCAGGGAGGAGTTATAACCTATGGCTACACCTTC. Encoded protein: CASSFGQGGVITYGYTF.

This rearrangement joins TRBV14 to TRBJ1-3; D unresolved. From germline, CDR1 is SGHDN and CDR2 FVKESK. The V and J ends lost 4 bases and 1 base respectively, with 8 bases between them. The CDR3 consists of 14 residues. The CDR3 DNA sequence: TGTGCCAGCAGCCCTAGGCAGTCTGGAAACACCATATATTTT. Amino acids: CASSPRQSGNTIYF.

The rearrangement links TRBV12-3 or TRBV12-4 to TRBJ1-6; D remains ambiguous. V shed 5 bases and J shed 6 bases, with 8 bases lying between them. The CDR3 sequence is 13 residues long. CDR3 residues: CASSRHSNSPLHF. As DNA, the CDR3 is TGTGCCAGCAGTAGACACAGTAATTCACCCCTCCACTTT.

J is TRBJ1-2 and V is TRBV2, with 10 bases matching TRBD1. The CDR3 is 16 residues long. The V and J ends lost 0 bases and 7 bases, in that order; junction bases with no gene match: 8. Per the germline V gene, CDR1 is SNHLY and CDR2 is FYNNEI. The CDR3 loop is CASSEALRDRGGGYTF. The CDR3 region has the DNA TGTGCCAGCAGTGAAGCCTTAAGGGACAGGGGCGGTGGCTACACCTTC. The full variable domain, in which reference TRBV2 and TRBJ1-2 provide the parts outside the CDR3, is EPEVTQTPSHQVTQMGQEVILRCVPISNHLYFYWYRQILGQKVEFLVSFYNNEISEKSEIFDDQFSVERPDGSNFTLKIRSTKLEDSAMYFCASSEALRDRGGGYTFGSGTRLTVV.

This chain connects TRBV19 to TRBJ1-2; 7 nucleotides line up with TRBD1. The germline CDR1 and CDR2 sequences are LNHDA and SQIVND (reference sequence). The CDR3 runs to 17 residues. V lost 4 bases and J lost 4; bases outside the gene matches: 15. As DNA, the CDR3 is TGTGCCAGTAGTACGCCGGGACAGCCCCCTCTAGGCTATGGCTACACCTTC. Translating it yields CASSTPGQPPLGYGYTF.

This clone was observed once. The rearrangement links TRBV24-1 to TRBJ2-1, with 9 bases lining up with TRBD2. V trimming: 9 bases; J trimming: 0 bases; junction bases outside the gene matches: 20. The CDR3 runs to 20 residues. CDR1 and CDR2 (germline): KGHDR, SFDVKD. CDR3 in DNA: TGTGCCACCGCGGGGGGGGACAGAAGGTCTGGGGGGAGCTCCTACAATGAGCAGTTCTTC. Its translation: CATAGGDRRSGGSSYNEQFF.

The chain carries TRBV14 and TRBJ1-5; D may be TRBD1 (6 bases). Trimming left V 5 bases short and J 7 bases short, with 12 bases between. Germline V gene sequence: CDR1 SGHDN, CDR2 FVKESK. There are 13 residues in the CDR3. The CDR3 is CASSGNRGQPQHF. CDR3 in DNA: TGTGCCAGCAGCGGGAATAGGGGGCAGCCCCAGCATTTT.

The chain joins TRBV5-1 to TRBJ1-2; 9 bases line up with TRBD1. V dropped 4 bases and J dropped 4; count of bases not matched to a gene: 5. Germline loops: CDR1 SGHRS, CDR2 YFSETQ. This CDR3 is built from 14 residues. CDR3: CASSHGDRAYGYTF. The CDR3 nucleotides are TGCGCCAGCAGCCACGGGGACAGGGCCTATGGCTACACCTTC.

This clone was picked up a small number of times. V usage is TRBV19 and J usage is TRBJ1-2, with 11 nucleotides matching TRBD1. Germline lookup yields CDR1 LNHDA and CDR2 SQIVND (reference sequence). The CDR3 contains 14 residues. V lost 9 bases to trimming and J lost 8 bases; unmatched junction nucleotides: 11. In DNA, the CDR3 is TGTGCCAGCCAAGGACAGGGGGCGATGGACGGCTACACCTTC. Translated: CASQGQGAMDGYTF.

The chain recombines TRBV25-1 with TRBJ1-2, with D unresolved. V was pared by 3 bases and J by 6 bases, with 14 bases between. CDR1 and CDR2 from the germline V gene are MGHDK and SYGVNS. CDR3 size: 14 residues. CDR3 in amino acids: CASSDDIPFDGYTF. In DNA, the CDR3 is TGTGCCAGCAGTGACGACATCCCGTTTGATGGCTACACCTTC.

V and J are TRBV5-4 and TRBJ1-6; TRBD1 matches at 7 bases. CDR3 length: 18 residues. Germline V gene sequence: CDR1 SGHNT, CDR2 YYREEE (reference sequence). V gave up 1 base and J gave up 6 bases; unmatched junction bases: 13. The CDR3 reads CASSLSLVGAGGNSPLHF. CDR3 coding DNA: TGTGCCAGCAGCTTGTCTTTAGTGGGGGCAGGGGGTAATTCACCCCTCCACTTT.

The sample holds a few counts of this clone. The chain uses TRBV19 and TRBJ2-2; D possibly corresponds to TRBD1 (6 bases). The ends were cut back, 1 base at V and 7 bases at J, with 13 bases in the middle. CDR1 is LNHDA and CDR2 is SQIVND in the germline V gene (reference sequence). This CDR3 contains 15 residues. The CDR3, as DNA: TGTGCCAGTAGTATAGGGACAGATTACGGCGGGGAGCTGTTTTTT. Translation: CASSIGTDYGGELFF.